This TCR beta chain was captured in a study of T cells in Graves' hyperthyroidism and ophthalmopathy. This clonotype was observed a few times. The source material, RNA transcripts, was used to amplify TCR beta CDR3 regions. RT-PCR in the first round (using the HTBI primer set) targeted the TCR CDR3. Each CDR3 protein gets one entry after TCRdb re-called the multiplex PCR reads with MiXCR. The data contain hundreds of thousands of distinct CDR3 sequences, roughly 15% of them seen just once; the ten biggest clones take up about 3.9%. In making diagnoses, clinical symptoms, serum thyroxine and TRAb, thyroid ultrasound and orbital computed tomography were all used. The CDR3 length is 13 residues. CDR1 and CDR2 (germline): LNHDA, SQIVND (reference sequence). V dropped 3 bases and J dropped 8 bases, with 13 bases sitting between them.

Sample: blood. The chain couples TRBV19 to TRBJ1-2; D remains ambiguous. The source is a woman aged 40-49 years with Graves' ophthalmopathy. The CDR3 bases are TGTGCCAGTAGTATCTCGGAAGTGAGGGGCTACACCTTC. Residues: CASSISEVRGYTF.